The clone carrying this TCR beta chain was recorded a few times. Mismatch with germline at one junction end may stem from a read error. The sample's time point: sample taken at primary tumor resection. The donor population consisted of some 72 patients with untreated, early-stage non-small cell lung cancer. Whole RNA obtained from tumor, nontumor lung or frozen PBMC underwent sequencing without sorting. The CDR3 contains 12 residues. This specimen belongs to a study of spatial heterogeneity in lung cancer. Unique molecular identifiers, one per molecule, were present on every TCR cDNA molecule. MiXCR was run by TCRdb on the 5' RACE reads, yielding one entry per CDR3 protein. The table has roughly 80,000 distinct CDR3 sequences, under 8.5% seen once.

This sequence joins TRBV12-3 or TRBV12-4 and TRBJ2-1; TRBD1 matches at 9 bases. The input for sequencing was PBMCs, taken at surgery. The receptor comes from a male donor with early-stage non-small cell lung cancer. The CDR3, as DNA: TGTGCCAGCAGTAGGGGGACAGGGAATGGCGTCTTC. It codes for CASSRGTGNGVF.